The present entry profiles one TCR beta chain with its context. The assay was immunoSEQ multiplex PCR, and TCRdb's table has in-frame clones only and misses some. This table has roughly 96,000 clones, roughly 90% appearing once. The data are from a study of T cell responses to AZD1222 COVID-19 vaccine. The CDR3 covers 15 residues. Germline V gene data show CDR1 as SGHNT and CDR2 as YENEEA. Germline trimming cut 1 base from V and 5 bases from J; bases unmatched to any gene: 5. The TCR sequence derives from an adult in good health. The chain joins TRBV11-3 to TRBJ2-3; 8 positions agree with TRBD2. The specimen was peripheral blood, collected on day 0 of AZD1222 vaccination. CDR3 in DNA: TGTGCCAGCAGCTTAGCGGGAGGGCCGGAAGATACGCAGTATTTT. Translating it yields CASSLAGGPEDTQYF.